These 9 T cell receptor beta chains originate from one sample sequenced in a study of blood T cell repertoires in COVID-19. Data came from immunoSEQ multiplex PCR; TCRdb stores just in-frame clones and leaves some out. The sample has approximately 200,000 clones; roughly 90% are singletons. The sequencing sample was made of peripheral blood. These receptors were taken from a woman in her fifties or sixties with acute or convalescent COVID-19.

The CDR3 DNA reads as TGTGCCAGCTCACCAATCCCGGGGGGCGGTGGCAATCAGCCCCAGCATTTT. It is translated as CASSPIPGGGGNQPQHF. The chain uses TRBV18 and TRBJ1-5, with a possible D match to TRBD1 (6 bases). CDR1 and CDR2 (germline): KGHSH, LQKENI. V gave up 2 bases and J gave up 2 bases, with 16 bases separating them. The CDR3 is 17 residues long.

The chain has TRBV19 and TRBJ2-1; D is unresolved. Trimming shortened V by 7 bases and J by 2 bases, and 18 bases separated the two germline ends. This CDR3 is built from 16 residues. CDR1 and CDR2 from the germline V gene are LNHDA and SQIVND (reference sequence). The CDR3 sequence is CASTHRWQATYNEQFF. In DNA, the CDR3 is TGTGCCAGTACCCATAGGTGGCAGGCCACCTACAATGAGCAGTTCTTC.

This rearrangement joins TRBV7-2 to TRBJ2-5; no clear D gene. Germline CDR1 and CDR2: SGHTA and FQGNSA. V dropped 4 bases and J dropped 5 bases, with 11 bases sitting between them. The CDR3 sequence is 13 residues long. The CDR3 bases are TGTGCCAGCAGCTCGTCAGTCTTGGAGACCCAGTACTTC. It yields the protein CASSSSVLETQYF.

The chain combines TRBV11-2 with TRBJ1-2; 7 nucleotides align to TRBD1. Germline V gives CDR1 SGHAT, CDR2 FQNNGV. This CDR3 has 17 residues. V was pared by 5 bases and J by 8 bases, with 20 bases of the junction left unmatched. CDR3 nucleotide sequence: TGTGCCAGCAGCCTTAGCGGGACGAACAGGGGATCTATGGGCTACACCTTC. This translates into CASSLSGTNRGSMGYTF.

The sample holds a few counts of this clone. Here the CDR3 DNA reads TGTGCCAGCAGTGAAGCGCTGGCAGGGTATCAGCCCCAGCATTTT. Its translation: CASSEALAGYQPQHF. The rearrangement uses TRBV6-1 and TRBJ1-5; possibly TRBD1 for D (5 bases). V gave up 0 bases and J gave up 5 bases, with 11 bases separating them. Per the germline V gene, CDR1 is MNHNS and CDR2 is SASEGT. The CDR3 runs 15 residues.

This clone occurred once. The chain couples TRBV6-5 to TRBJ1-6; TRBD1 matches 10 bases. In germline, CDR1 is MNHEY, CDR2 SVGAGI. This CDR3 is 14 amino acids long. The ends lost 4 bases at V and 10 bases at J; junction bases unmatched: 4. CDR3: CASSSDRGPSPLHF. CDR3 bases: TGTGCCAGCAGTTCCGACAGGGGGCCCTCACCCCTCCACTTT.

This clone was counted only a few times. V gene TRBV9 combines with J gene TRBJ2-1, with 7 nucleotides matching TRBD2. Germline V gene data show CDR1 as SGDLS and CDR2 as YYNGEE. Trimming took 1 base from V and 6 from J; bases not matched to a gene: 16. The CDR3 length is 18 residues. The DNA of the CDR3 is TGTGCCAGCAGCGTACTCCCTCGAGGCGGGAGAAGTAGCAATGAGCAGTTCTTC. This translates into CASSVLPRGGRSSNEQFF.

This clone appeared a single time. A read error may account for a junction end that differs from germline. This chain uses TRBV29-1 with TRBJ1-2, with 9 nucleotides matching TRBD1. The germline gives CDR1 SQVTM, CDR2 ANQGSEA. The CDR3 sequence is 12 residues long. CDR3 protein: CSAEGQGSGYTF. As DNA, the CDR3 is TGCAGCGCTGAAGGACAGGGGTCGGGCTACACCTTC.

To note about this clone: The same CDR3 can be traced to other DNA sequences in this sample. The chain carries TRBV19 and TRBJ1-2, with 12 bases that match TRBD1. Germline values: CDR1 LNHDA, CDR2 SQIVND (reference sequence). The CDR3 is made up of 15 amino acids. V was pared by 3 bases and J by 5 bases, with 4 bases of the junction left unmatched. The DNA of the CDR3 is TGTGCCAGTAGTATCGGGACAGGGGGCGGGTATGGCTACACCTTC. Its protein product is CASSIGTGGGYGYTF. Filled out from reference TRBV19 and TRBJ1-2, the complete variable domain reads DGGITQSPKYLFRKEGQNVTLSCEQNLNHDAMYWYRQDPGQGLRLIYYSQIVNDFQKGDIAEGYSVSREKKESFPLTVTSAQKNPTAFYLCASSIGTGGGYGYTFGSGTRLTVV.